The clone carrying this TCR beta chain was counted between two and nine times. Its cognate antigen is unknown. The sample originates from a study of CD8+CD57+ T cells in acquired aplastic anemia. Turning to the study itself: Across the sorted CD4+ and CD8+ cells, DNA amounts averaged 3.2 ug. Study-wide findings and caveats: Comparison of patients with controls identified approximately 28 shared CD8+ CDR3 sequences.

CDR3 and TCR beta VDJ profiling relied on a genomic DNA template. In TCRdb, the reads were re-called with MiXCR into one record per CDR3 protein. This sample has hundreds of thousands of distinct CDR3 sequences, with approximately 80% found just once. Patients selected for sequencing had displayed CD8+CD57+ cell expansion by flow cytometry. Severe acquired aplastic anemia was the diagnosis recorded for all patients. All patients were therapy-naive when blood was sampled. The germline V and J ends were trimmed by 4 bases and 5 bases, with 11 bases remaining between them. Germline values: CDR1 ENHRY, CDR2 SYGVKD. This CDR3 has 13 residues.

The chain couples TRBV10-3 to TRBJ2-5; D gene unclear. The sample was sorted CD4+, CD8+, or CD8+CD57+ T cells (not recorded which) from PBMCs. The source of this sequence is a human donor with aplastic anemia. The CDR3 loop is CAISATPGETQYF. In DNA form, the CDR3 reads TGTGCCATCAGTGCAACCCCCGGGGAGACCCAGTACTTC.